A selection of T cell receptor beta chains follows, all from one sample in a study of T-cell memory formation after mild COVID-19. TCRdb re-called the 5' RACE reads through MiXCR, storing one row per CDR3 protein. Here the sample spans approximately 350,000 distinct CDR3 sequences, about an eighth being singletons. The sample comprised PBMCs or a T cell subset sorted from them (not recorded which). These receptors came from a man aged 18-30 years who had mild COVID-19 (a few samples of this study predate the infection). Cell type and time point are not known. Each CDR3 is given with its conserved first and last residue. The D gene is left open where the match is weak. Rows give clone size only sometimes, using once, few, many, or a class for an expanded clone.

V: TRBV20-1
D: .
length: 13
J: TRBJ2-6
size: few
DNA: TGCAGTGCTAGTCTCCCTGGGGCCAACGTCCTGACTTTC
CDR3: CSASLPGANVLTF

V: TRBV4-3
D: TRBD1
length: 13
J: TRBJ1-2
size: few
DNA: TGCGCCAGCAGCCAAGAAAGGGACAGGAGGTACACCTTC
CDR3: CASSQERDRRYTF

V: TRBV20-1
D: .
length: 13
J: TRBJ2-5
size: few
DNA: TGCAGTGGGCGGGGGCGGTACCAAGAGACCCAGTACTTC
CDR3: CSGRGRYQETQYF

V: TRBV12-3/TRBV12-4
D: .
length: 14
J: TRBJ2-5
size: .
DNA: TGTGCCAGCAGTTCCCATGGCGGGCAAGAGACCCAGTACTTC
CDR3: CASSSHGGQETQYF

V: TRBV6-2/TRBV6-3
D: .
length: 12
J: TRBJ1-1
size: few
DNA: TGTGCCAGCTGGGGGCCGAACACTGAAGCTTTCTTT
CDR3: CASWGPNTEAFF

V: TRBV5-1
D: .
length: 13
J: TRBJ2-5
size: .
DNA: TGCGCCAGCGGCGGGGGCGCCCAAGAGACCCAGTACTTC
CDR3: CASGGGAQETQYF

V: TRBV25-1
D: .
length: 12
J: TRBJ2-2
size: few
DNA: TGTGCCAGCAAAGGGGGATCCGGGGAGCTGTTTTTT
CDR3: CASKGGSGELFF

V: TRBV12-3/TRBV12-4
D: TRBD2
length: 14
J: TRBJ2-7
size: .
DNA: TGTGCCAGCACCCCGGCTAGCGGGGGCCCTCAGCAGTACTTC
CDR3: CASTPASGGPQQYF

V: TRBV7-2
D: .
length: 14
J: TRBJ2-5
size: .
DNA: TGTGCCAGCAGCTTATCGGGGGCGGGAGAGACCCAGTACTTC
CDR3: CASSLSGAGETQYF

V: TRBV7-6
D: TRBD1
length: 13
J: TRBJ1-1
size: many
DNA: TGTGCCAGCAGCTCCACAGGGGCCACTGAAGCTTTCTTT
CDR3: CASSSTGATEAFF

V: TRBV6-5
D: .
length: 15
J: TRBJ2-1
size: .
DNA: TGTGCCAGCAGTTACTTTGGGGGGCCATACAATGAGCAGTTCTTC
CDR3: CASSYFGGPYNEQFF

V: TRBV7-3
D: TRBD2
length: 16
J: TRBJ2-1
size: few
DNA: TGTGCCAGCAGCGGACTAGCGGGGGGTTCCTACAATGAGCAGTTCTTC
CDR3: CASSGLAGGSYNEQFF

V: TRBV6-2/TRBV6-3
D: .
length: 13
J: TRBJ2-7
size: .
DNA: TGTGCCAGCAGCACGAGGACGGCCCACGAGCAGTACTTC
CDR3: CASSTRTAHEQYF

V: TRBV6-5
D: .
length: 18
J: TRBJ2-4
size: .
DNA: TGTGCCAGCAGACCGATGCACTATAAGATTTTAGCCAAAAACATTCAGTACTTC
CDR3: CASRPMHYKILAKNIQYF

V: TRBV20-1
D: .
length: 14
J: TRBJ1-3
size: .
DNA: TGCAGTGCGCAGGACCCAAACTCTGGAAACACCATATATTTT
CDR3: CSAQDPNSGNTIYF

V: TRBV4-3
D: TRBD1
length: 16
J: TRBJ1-4
size: many
DNA: TGCGCCAGCAGCCAAGTCTTACAGGGGGTTGATGAAAAACTGTTTTTT
CDR3: CASSQVLQGVDEKLFF

V: TRBV20-1
D: TRBD2
length: 13
J: TRBJ2-3
size: few
DNA: TGCAGTGCGAGTCGGGGGGGCTTAGATACGCAGTATTTT
CDR3: CSASRGGLDTQYF

V: TRBV15
D: .
length: 16
J: TRBJ1-4
size: .
DNA: TGTGCCACCAGCAGAGATGGGTGGGGGAACTATGAAAAACTGTTTTTT
CDR3: CATSRDGWGNYEKLFF

V: TRBV5-6
D: .
length: 14
J: TRBJ1-2
size: .
DNA: TGTGCCAGCCAAACTCGGGGCATCCACTATGGCTACACCTTC
CDR3: CASQTRGIHYGYTF

V: TRBV4-1
D: .
length: 13
J: TRBJ1-6
size: few
DNA: TGCGCCAGCAGCCGGACTATAGGATCACCCCTCCACTTT
CDR3: CASSRTIGSPLHF

V: TRBV12-3/TRBV12-4
D: .
length: 12
J: TRBJ1-5
size: .
DNA: TGTGCCAGCACGATGACTGGGCAGCCCCAGCATTTT
CDR3: CASTMTGQPQHF

V: TRBV4-3
D: .
length: 13
J: TRBJ1-2
size: many
DNA: TGCGCCAGCAGCCAAGATCGGGGAAGAGGCTACACCTTC
CDR3: CASSQDRGRGYTF

V: TRBV6-2/TRBV6-3
D: .
length: 13
J: TRBJ2-3
size: .
DNA: TGTGCCAGCAGGGATTCTAGCACAGATACGCAGTATTTT
CDR3: CASRDSSTDTQYF

V: TRBV29-1
D: .
length: 12
J: TRBJ2-3
size: few
DNA: TGCAGCGTCCTGCGCGGGGAAGATACGCAGTATTTT
CDR3: CSVLRGEDTQYF

V: TRBV18
D: .
length: 15
J: TRBJ2-3
size: few
DNA: TGTGCCAGCTCACCGGGAATTCCTGACACAGATACGCAGTATTTT
CDR3: CASSPGIPDTDTQYF

V: TRBV4-1
D: TRBD1
length: 19
J: TRBJ1-5
size: .
DNA: TGCGCCAGCAGCCAAGATGAGTGGGACCGGGACAGGGATAATCAGCCCCAGCATTTT
CDR3: CASSQDEWDRDRDNQPQHF

V: TRBV2
D: TRBD1
length: 15
J: TRBJ2-3
size: few
DNA: TGTGCCAGCAGCGACACAGGGGCCGGCACAGATACGCAGTATTTT
CDR3: CASSDTGAGTDTQYF

V: TRBV27
D: TRBD1
length: 14
J: TRBJ2-3
size: few
DNA: TGTGCCAGCAGTTGGGACAGGGGCGTTGATACGCAGTATTTT
CDR3: CASSWDRGVDTQYF

V: TRBV6-2/TRBV6-3
D: TRBD2
length: 14
J: TRBJ2-5
size: few
DNA: TGTGCCAGCAGTTCGACCCGACTAGCACAGACCCAGTACTTC
CDR3: CASSSTRLAQTQYF